This section outlines one TCR beta chain sequence together with its context. Its specificity is unknown. CDR3 length: 15 amino acids. V lost 2 bases, J lost 10 bases, and 12 bases stayed unmatched. Germline V gives CDR1 SGHRS, CDR2 YFSETQ. The repertoire was sequenced with immunoSEQ multiplex PCR; TCRdb's copy has only in-frame clones and lacks some. The data contain under 200,000 clones, about 90% of them seen just once; the ten biggest clones take up 4.4%. This entry belongs to a study of T cell responses to AZD1222 COVID-19 vaccine. Study findings and constraints: Recipients of AZD1222 seropositive at baseline numbered only 6 or 7. Spike-wide coverage was observed for vaccine-associated CD4 TCRs, with dominant responses at 160-218 and 743-854. Donor demographics were predominantly white British with a female majority; clonal diversity may be underestimated. Nearly half of spike-specific TCRs reportedly go after variant regions that carry no mutations.

This receptor was obtained from an adult in good health. This chain links TRBV5-1 with TRBJ2-1, with 7 nucleotides matching TRBD2. Sample: peripheral blood, taken on day 0 of MenACWY control vaccination. The CDR3 reads CASSLSGTTRLEQFF. DNA of the CDR3: TGCGCCAGCAGCTTATCCGGGACTACCCGATTGGAGCAGTTCTTC.